This entry lists 17 T cell receptor beta chains sequenced from one sample in a study of T-cell memory formation after mild COVID-19. MiXCR, applied by TCRdb to the 5' RACE reads, yields one record per CDR3 protein. The table has fewer than 30,000 distinct CDR3 sequences, 9% to 15% seen once; the top ten hold around 15%. The material sequenced was PBMCs or a T cell subset sorted from them (not recorded which). The source of these receptors is an adult woman who had mild COVID-19 (a few samples of this study predate the infection). Cell type and time point are not known.

This clonotype appeared many times. The rearrangement joins TRBV5-4 to TRBJ2-3; D call uncertain. This CDR3 has 13 residues. Germline lookup yields CDR1 SGHNT and CDR2 YYREEE (reference sequence). The V gene lost 5 bases and the J gene lost 4 bases, with 11 bases spanning the gap. CDR3 bases: TGTGCCAGCAGATCGCGGACCCCAGATACGCAGTATTTT. Amino acid sequence: CASRSRTPDTQYF.

This clonotype was counted many times. V usage is TRBV11-2 and J usage is TRBJ1-1; the match to TRBD1 covers 9 bases. This CDR3 has 16 amino acids. CDR1 SGHAT and CDR2 FQNNGV come from the germline V gene. With 1 base clipped from V and 4 bases from J, the junction kept 7 bases outside the gene matches. The CDR3: CASSLGWDRASTEAFF. The CDR3, as DNA: TGTGCCAGCAGCTTAGGATGGGACAGGGCGAGCACTGAAGCTTTCTTT.

This clonotype occurred many times. The genes are TRBV6-1 and TRBJ1-1; unclear D gene. This CDR3 spans 12 amino acids. Looked up from germline, CDR1 is MNHNS and CDR2 is SASEGT. V was pared by 6 bases and J by 3 bases, with 8 bases between. Here the CDR3 reads CASRVGYTEAFF. CDR3 nucleotide sequence: TGTGCCAGCAGAGTGGGTTACACTGAAGCTTTCTTT.

Concerning this clonotype itself: This sequence may be a read error, since a much larger clone differs from it by one base. The V call is TRBV19, the J call TRBJ2-3; maybe TRBD1 (6 bases). Germline V gives CDR1 LNHDA, CDR2 SQIVND (reference sequence). This CDR3 has 16 residues. CDR3 in amino acids: CASSFLLGASTYTQYF. In nucleotides, the CDR3 is TGTGCCAGTAGTTTCCTCCTGGGGGCTAGCACATATACGCAGTATTTT.

The table lists this clonotype with many counts. This chain links TRBV24-1 with TRBJ2-1; 7 nucleotides agree with TRBD1. Germline trimming cut 4 bases from V and 12 bases from J; bases unmatched to any gene: 8. The CDR3 loop spans 13 amino acids. CDR1 is KGHDR and CDR2 is SFDVKD in the germline V gene. In nucleotides, the CDR3 is TGTGCCACCAGTGACCCACCTCGGACAGGGCAGTTCTTC. Amino acid sequence: CATSDPPRTGQFF.

This clonotype was seen many times. This chain connects TRBV18 to TRBJ2-5; 11 nucleotides match TRBD2. The ends lost 2 bases at V and 3 bases at J; junction bases unmatched: 8. This CDR3 has 17 residues. Germline assignment: CDR1 KGHSH and CDR2 LQKENI. This CDR3 reads CASSPKVATSGEETQYF. Here the CDR3 DNA reads TGTGCCAGCTCACCAAAGGTCGCGACTAGCGGGGAAGAGACCCAGTACTTC. Drawing the rest from reference TRBV18 and TRBJ2-5, the complete variable domain is NAGVMQNPRHLVRRRGQEARLRCSPMKGHSHVYWYRQLPEEGLKFMVYLQKENIIDESGMPKERFSAEFPKEGPSILRIQQVVRGDSAAYFCASSPKVATSGEETQYFGPGTRLLVL.

As concerns this clonotype: A much more abundant neighbour one base away suggests this may be a read error. The V gene is TRBV12-3 or TRBV12-4, the J gene TRBJ2-7; D might be TRBD2 (6 bases). The CDR3 sequence is 14 residues long. CDR3 region: CAISARDSTYEQYF. DNA for the CDR3: TGTGCCATCAGTGCACGGGACTCAACCTACGAGCAGTACTTC.

This clonotype has ten or more counts. The chain couples TRBV29-1 to TRBJ1-2, with D perhaps matching TRBD1 (6 bases). The CDR3 has 14 residues. Germline V gives CDR1 SQVTM, CDR2 ANQGSEA. V was clipped by 4 bases and J by 2 bases, with 14 bases between them. The CDR3 DNA is TGCAGCGTTGTAGTCACAGGGACCAACTATGGCTACACCTTC. Translating it yields CSVVVTGTNYGYTF.

There are many counts of this clonotype. The genes are TRBV6-2 or TRBV6-3 and TRBJ1-2; D unclear. Germline V gives CDR1 MNHEY, CDR2 SVGEGT. The V and J ends lost 0 bases and 8 bases respectively, with 10 bases between them. There are 13 residues in the CDR3. The CDR3 region is CASSYSGVGGYTF. For the CDR3, the DNA is TGTGCCAGCAGTTACTCCGGGGTCGGCGGCTACACCTTC.

This clonotype has at least ten counts. The chain links TRBV5-1 to TRBJ2-1, with TRBD2 matching over 12 bases. The CDR3 has 18 residues. Germline CDR1 reads SGHRS; CDR2 reads YFSETQ. Trimming at V came to 0 bases and at J to 4 bases, leaving 8 bases not matched to a gene. The CDR3 loop reads CASSLALSSGGAYNEQFF. In DNA, the CDR3 is TGCGCCAGCAGCTTGGCCCTTTCTAGCGGGGGGGCTTACAATGAGCAGTTCTTC.

This clonotype came up many times. The CDR3 DNA sequence: TGTGCCAGCAGTAGTCAGGGTGCGGAAAAACTGTTTTTT. Translation gives CASSSQGAEKLFF. The V call is TRBV12-3 or TRBV12-4, the J call TRBJ1-4; perhaps TRBD1 as D (5 bases). This CDR3 region has 13 residues. V shed 5 bases and J shed 8 bases, with 12 bases lying between them.

The chain has TRBV7-2 and TRBJ1-2; D call uncertain. Per the germline V gene, CDR1 is SGHTA and CDR2 is FQGNSA. Trimming took 5 bases from V and 8 from J, leaving 15 bases between them. CDR3 size: 13 residues. The CDR3 is CASSPDASWGYTF. DNA for the CDR3: TGTGCCAGCAGCCCTGACGCATCATGGGGCTACACCTTC.

This clonotype was recorded many times. The chain joins TRBV9 to TRBJ2-1, with D maybe TRBD2 (5 bases). Trimming left V 2 bases short and J 0 bases short, with 9 bases between. The V gene's germline CDR1 is SGDLS and CDR2 YYNGEE. CDR3 size: 15 residues. CDR3 in amino acids: CASSVVGSSYNEQFF. For the CDR3, the DNA is TGTGCCAGCAGCGTGGTGGGGAGCTCCTACAATGAGCAGTTCTTC.

The chain is built from TRBV7-2 and TRBJ2-1, with D possibly being TRBD1 or TRBD2 (6 bases each). The CDR3 sequence is 15 residues long. Germline lookup yields CDR1 SGHTA and CDR2 FQGNSA. Trimming took off 4 bases at V and 4 bases at J, with 14 bases between the two ends. DNA for the CDR3: TGTGCCAGCAGCTGGGGGCCCGGGGGTTACAATGAGCAGTTCTTC. Translation: CASSWGPGGYNEQFF.

This clonotype was detected only a few times. A much larger clonotype is one base distant, so this may be a read error. The V call is TRBV6-6, the J call TRBJ2-1; no definite D call. The germline V gene encodes CDR1 MNHNY and CDR2 SVGAGI (reference sequence). V lost 2 bases to trimming and J lost 3 bases, with 11 bases between them. The CDR3 has 15 amino acids. The CDR3 protein is CASSYEWSYYNEQFF. The CDR3 DNA follows: TGTGCCAGCAGTTACGAATGGAGCTACTACAATGAGCAGTTCTTC.

This clonotype is deemed medium-sized. The rearrangement joins TRBV12-3 or TRBV12-4 to TRBJ2-2, with unresolved D. V was cut by 4 bases and J by 3 bases, with 3 bases left in between. The CDR3 sequence is 12 residues long. The CDR3: CASSSDTGELFF. The DNA of the CDR3 is TGTGCCAGCAGTTCCGACACCGGGGAGCTGTTTTTT.

There are many counts of this clonotype. The rearrangement joins TRBV27 to TRBJ2-7; TRBD1 is a possible D gene (5 bases). V shed 5 bases and J shed 0 bases, with 11 bases lying between them. Germline CDR1 is MNHEY and CDR2 is SMNVEV (reference sequence). This CDR3 is built from 14 residues. CDR3 in DNA: TGTGCCAGCAGTCGACAGTCCGACTCCTACGAGCAGTACTTC. It translates to CASSRQSDSYEQYF.